This TCR beta chain emerged from a study of blood T cell repertoires in COVID-19. The germline CDR1 and CDR2 sequences are LNHDA and SQIVND (reference sequence). The V gene lost 5 bases and the J gene lost 4 bases, with 11 bases spanning the gap. The CDR3 extends over 14 amino acids. Repertoires were generated with immunoSEQ multiplex PCR, while TCRdb's copy carries only in-frame clones and drops some. The table includes 190,000 or so clones, about 81% detected once. The sequenced sample was peripheral blood. V gene TRBV19 combines with J gene TRBJ2-2; weak D call: TRBD1 (5 bases). This sequence was found in a woman aged 80 or older with COVID-19, enrolled during active disease. The CDR3: CASSGQGFTGELFF. The CDR3 DNA reads as TGTGCCAGTAGTGGGCAGGGATTCACCGGGGAGCTGTTTTTT. The whole variable domain, remainder taken from reference TRBV19 and TRBJ2-2, is DGGITQSPKYLFRKEGQNVTLSCEQNLNHDAMYWYRQDPGQGLRLIYYSQIVNDFQKGDIAEGYSVSREKKESFPLTVTSAQKNPTAFYLCASSGQGFTGELFFGEGSRLTVL.